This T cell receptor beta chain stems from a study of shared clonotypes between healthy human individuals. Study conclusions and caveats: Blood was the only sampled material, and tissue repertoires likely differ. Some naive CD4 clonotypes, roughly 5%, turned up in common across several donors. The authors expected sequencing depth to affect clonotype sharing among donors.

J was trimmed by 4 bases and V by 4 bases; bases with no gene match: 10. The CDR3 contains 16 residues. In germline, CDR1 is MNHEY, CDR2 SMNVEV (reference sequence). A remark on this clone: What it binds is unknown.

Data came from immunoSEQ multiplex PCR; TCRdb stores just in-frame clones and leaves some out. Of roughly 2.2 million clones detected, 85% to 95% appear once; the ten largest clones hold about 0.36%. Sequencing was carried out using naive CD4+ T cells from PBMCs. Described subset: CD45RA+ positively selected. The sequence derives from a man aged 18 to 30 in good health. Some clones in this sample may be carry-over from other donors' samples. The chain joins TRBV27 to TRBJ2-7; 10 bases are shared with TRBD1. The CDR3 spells CASSSYSGQGQYEQYF. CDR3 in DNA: TGTGCCAGCAGTTCATACTCGGGACAGGGGCAATACGAGCAGTACTTC.